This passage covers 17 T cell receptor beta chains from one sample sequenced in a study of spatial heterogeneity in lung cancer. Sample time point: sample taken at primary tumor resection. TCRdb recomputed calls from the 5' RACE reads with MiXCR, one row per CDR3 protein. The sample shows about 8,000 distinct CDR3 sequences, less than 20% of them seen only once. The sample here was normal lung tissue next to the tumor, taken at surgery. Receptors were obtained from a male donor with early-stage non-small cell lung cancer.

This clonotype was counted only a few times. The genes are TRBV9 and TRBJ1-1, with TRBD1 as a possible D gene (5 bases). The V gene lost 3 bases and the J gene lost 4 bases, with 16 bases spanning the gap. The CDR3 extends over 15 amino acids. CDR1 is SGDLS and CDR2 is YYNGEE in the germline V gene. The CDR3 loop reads CASSARGSGSTEAFF. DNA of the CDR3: TGTGCCAGCAGCGCGCGGGGGTCTGGTTCCACTGAAGCTTTCTTT.

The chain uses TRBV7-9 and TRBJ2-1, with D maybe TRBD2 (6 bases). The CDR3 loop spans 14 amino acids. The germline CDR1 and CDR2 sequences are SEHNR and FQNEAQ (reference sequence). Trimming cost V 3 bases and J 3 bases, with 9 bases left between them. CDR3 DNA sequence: TGTGCCAGCAGCTTCGCGGGGAGCTACAATGAGCAGTTCTTC. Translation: CASSFAGSYNEQFF. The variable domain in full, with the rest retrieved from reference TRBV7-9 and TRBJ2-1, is DTGVSQNPRHKITKRGQNVTFRCDPISEHNRLYWYRQTLGQGPEFLTYFQNEAQLEKSRLLSDRFSAERPKGSFSTLEIQRTEQGDSAMYLCASSFAGSYNEQFFGPGTRLTVL.

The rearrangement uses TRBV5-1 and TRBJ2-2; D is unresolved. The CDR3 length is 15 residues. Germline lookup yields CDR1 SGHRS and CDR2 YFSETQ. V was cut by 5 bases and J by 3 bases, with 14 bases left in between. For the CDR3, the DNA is TGCGCCAGCAGAGTTTTGCTGACGGACACCGGGGAGCTGTTTTTT. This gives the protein CASRVLLTDTGELFF.

The CDR3 is CASSLRGQLGYGYTF. CDR3 nucleotides: TGTGCCAGCAGCTTAAGGGGACAGCTGGGATATGGCTACACCTTC. V and J are TRBV7-2 and TRBJ1-2; the match to TRBD1 covers 7 bases. Germline values: CDR1 SGHTA, CDR2 FQGNSA. This CDR3 is built from 15 residues. J was trimmed by 5 bases and V by 2 bases; bases with no gene match: 8. The full variable domain, completed using reference TRBV7-2 and TRBJ1-2, is GAGVSQSPSNKVTEKGKDVELRCDPISGHTALYWYRQSLGQGLEFLIYFQGNSAPDKSGLPSDRFSAERTGGSVSTLTIQRTQQEDSAVYLCASSLRGQLGYGYTFGSGTRLTVV.

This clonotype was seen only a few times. CDR3 DNA sequence: TGTGCCAGCCAGCTTACGATGATCGAGCGCAATCAGCCCCAGCATTTT. Protein: CASQLTMIERNQPQHF. The chain is built from TRBV5-5 and TRBJ1-5; D not resolved. Germline loops: CDR1 SGHKS, CDR2 YYEKEE (reference sequence). The CDR3 covers 16 residues. Trimming pared 7 bases from V and 2 bases from J, leaving 19 bases between.

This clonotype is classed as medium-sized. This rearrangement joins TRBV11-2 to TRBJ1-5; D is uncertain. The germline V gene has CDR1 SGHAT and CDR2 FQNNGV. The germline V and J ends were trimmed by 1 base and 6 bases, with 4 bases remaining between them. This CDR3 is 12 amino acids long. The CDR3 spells CASSLVGQPQHF. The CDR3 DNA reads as TGTGCCAGCAGCTTAGTGGGTCAGCCCCAGCATTTT.

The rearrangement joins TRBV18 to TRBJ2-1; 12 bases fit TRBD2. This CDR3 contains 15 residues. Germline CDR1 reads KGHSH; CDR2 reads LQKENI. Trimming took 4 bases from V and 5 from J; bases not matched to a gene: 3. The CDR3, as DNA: TGTGCCAGCTCACTCCGACTAGCGGGGGACAATGAGCAGTTCTTC. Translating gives CASSLRLAGDNEQFF.

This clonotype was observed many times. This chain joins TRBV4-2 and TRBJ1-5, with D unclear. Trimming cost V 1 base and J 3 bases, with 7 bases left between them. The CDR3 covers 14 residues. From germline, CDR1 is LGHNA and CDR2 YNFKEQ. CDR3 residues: CASSQGGTNQPQHF. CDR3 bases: TGTGCCAGCAGCCAAGGTGGCACCAATCAGCCCCAGCATTTT.

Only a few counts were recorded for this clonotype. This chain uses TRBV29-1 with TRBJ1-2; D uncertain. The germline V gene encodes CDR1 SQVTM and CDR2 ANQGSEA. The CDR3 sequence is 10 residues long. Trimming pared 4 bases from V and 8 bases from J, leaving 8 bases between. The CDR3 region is CSVGERGYTF. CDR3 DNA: TGCAGCGTTGGGGAGCGGGGCTACACCTTC.

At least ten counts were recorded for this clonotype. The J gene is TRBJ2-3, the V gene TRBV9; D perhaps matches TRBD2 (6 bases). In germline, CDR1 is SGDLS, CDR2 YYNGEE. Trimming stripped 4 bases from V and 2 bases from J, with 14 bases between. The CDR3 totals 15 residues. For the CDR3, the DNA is TGTGCCAGCAGCCCTGTAGGGAGGCCCACAGATACGCAGTATTTT. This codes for CASSPVGRPTDTQYF.

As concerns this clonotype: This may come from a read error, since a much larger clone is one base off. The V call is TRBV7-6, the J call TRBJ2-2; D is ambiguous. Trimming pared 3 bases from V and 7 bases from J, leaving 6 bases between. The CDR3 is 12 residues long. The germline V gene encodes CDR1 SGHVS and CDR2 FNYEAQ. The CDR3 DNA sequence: TGTGCCAGCAGCTTTGACATCGGGGAGCTGTTTTTT. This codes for CASSFDIGELFF. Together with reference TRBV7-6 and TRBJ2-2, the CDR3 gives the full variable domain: GAGVSQSPRYKVTKRGQDVALRCDPISGHVSLYWYRQALGQGPEFLTYFNYEAQQDKSGLPNDRFSAERPEGSISTLTIQRTEQRDSAMYRCASSFDIGELFFGEGSRLTVL.

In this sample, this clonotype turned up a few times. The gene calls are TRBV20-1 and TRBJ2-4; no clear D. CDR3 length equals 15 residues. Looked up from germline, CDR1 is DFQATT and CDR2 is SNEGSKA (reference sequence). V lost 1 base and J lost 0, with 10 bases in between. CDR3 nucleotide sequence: TGCAGTGCTAGAGGGGTCAGTTTAGCCAAAAACATTCAGTACTTC. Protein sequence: CSARGVSLAKNIQYF.

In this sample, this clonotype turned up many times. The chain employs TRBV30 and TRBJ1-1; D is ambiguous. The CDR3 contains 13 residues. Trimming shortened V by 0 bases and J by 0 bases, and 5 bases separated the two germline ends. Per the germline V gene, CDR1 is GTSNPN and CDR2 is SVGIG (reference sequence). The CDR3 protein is CAWSVNLNTEAFF. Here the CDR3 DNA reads TGTGCCTGGAGTGTTAACCTGAACACTGAAGCTTTCTTT. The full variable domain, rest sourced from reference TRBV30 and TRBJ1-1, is SQTIHQWPATLVQPVGSPLSLECTVEGTSNPNLYWYRQAAGRGLQLLFYSVGIGQISSEVPQNLSASRPQDRQFILSSKKLLLSDSGFYLCAWSVNLNTEAFFGQGTRLTVV.

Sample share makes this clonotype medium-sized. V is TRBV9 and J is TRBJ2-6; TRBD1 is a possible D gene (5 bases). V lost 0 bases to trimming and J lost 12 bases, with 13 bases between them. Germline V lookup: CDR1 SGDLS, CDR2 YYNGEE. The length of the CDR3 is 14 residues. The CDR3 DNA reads TGTGCCAGCAGCGTAGTTCCAGGGAACGGCGTCCTGACTTTC. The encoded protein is CASSVVPGNGVLTF.

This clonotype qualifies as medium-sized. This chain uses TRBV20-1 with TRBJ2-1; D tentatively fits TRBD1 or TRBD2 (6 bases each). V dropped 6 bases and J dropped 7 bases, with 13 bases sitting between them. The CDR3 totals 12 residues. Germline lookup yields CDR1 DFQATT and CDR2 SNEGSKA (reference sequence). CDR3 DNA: TGCAGTGCGTGGGGGGCGGAGAATGAGCAGTTCTTC. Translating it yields CSAWGAENEQFF.

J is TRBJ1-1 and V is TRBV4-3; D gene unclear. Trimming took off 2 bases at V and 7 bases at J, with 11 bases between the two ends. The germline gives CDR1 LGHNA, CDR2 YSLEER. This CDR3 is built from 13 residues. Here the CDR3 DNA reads TGCGCCAGCAGCCAACGGCAAGGGTATGAAGCTTTCTTT. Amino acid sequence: CASSQRQGYEAFF.

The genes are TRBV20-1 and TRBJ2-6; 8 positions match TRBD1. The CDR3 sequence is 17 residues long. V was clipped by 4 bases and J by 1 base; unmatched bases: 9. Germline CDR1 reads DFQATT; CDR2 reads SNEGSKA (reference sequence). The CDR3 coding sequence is TGCAGTGCTACTTCCGGACAGGGAGGATCTGGGGCCAACGTCCTGACTTTC. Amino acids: CSATSGQGGSGANVLTF.